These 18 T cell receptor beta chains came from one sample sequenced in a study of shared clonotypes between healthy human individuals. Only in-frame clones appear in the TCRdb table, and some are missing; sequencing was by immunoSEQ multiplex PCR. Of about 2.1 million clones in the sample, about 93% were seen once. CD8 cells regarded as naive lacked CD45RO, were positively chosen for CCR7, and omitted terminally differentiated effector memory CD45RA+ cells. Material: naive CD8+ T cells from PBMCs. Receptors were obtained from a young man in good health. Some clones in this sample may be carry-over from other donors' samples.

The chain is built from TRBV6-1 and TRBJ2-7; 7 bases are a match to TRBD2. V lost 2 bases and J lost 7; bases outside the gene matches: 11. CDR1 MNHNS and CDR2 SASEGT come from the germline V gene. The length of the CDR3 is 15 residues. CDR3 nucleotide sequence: TGTGCCAGCAGTGAATCGGTGGGAGGGCTTTGGGAGCAGTACTTC. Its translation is CASSESVGGLWEQYF.

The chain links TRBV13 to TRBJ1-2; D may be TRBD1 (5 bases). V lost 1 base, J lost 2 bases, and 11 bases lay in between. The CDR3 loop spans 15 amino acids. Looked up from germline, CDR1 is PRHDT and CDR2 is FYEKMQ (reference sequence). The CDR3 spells CASSLERGINYGYTF. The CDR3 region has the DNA TGTGCCAGCAGCTTAGAGCGGGGCATAAACTATGGCTACACCTTC.

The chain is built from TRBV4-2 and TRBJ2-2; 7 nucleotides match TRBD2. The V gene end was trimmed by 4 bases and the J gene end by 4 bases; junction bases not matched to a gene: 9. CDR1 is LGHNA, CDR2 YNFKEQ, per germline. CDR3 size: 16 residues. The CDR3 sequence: CASSRGEGGFTGELFF. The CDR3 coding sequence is TGTGCCAGCAGCCGTGGCGAGGGAGGGTTCACCGGGGAGCTGTTTTTT.

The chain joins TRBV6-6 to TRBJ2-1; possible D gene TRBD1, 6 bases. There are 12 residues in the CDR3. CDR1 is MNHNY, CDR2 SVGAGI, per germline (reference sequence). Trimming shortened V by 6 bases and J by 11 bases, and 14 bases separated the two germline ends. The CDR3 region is CASSQDRTKQFF. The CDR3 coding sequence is TGTGCCAGCAGCCAGGACAGAACAAAGCAGTTCTTC.

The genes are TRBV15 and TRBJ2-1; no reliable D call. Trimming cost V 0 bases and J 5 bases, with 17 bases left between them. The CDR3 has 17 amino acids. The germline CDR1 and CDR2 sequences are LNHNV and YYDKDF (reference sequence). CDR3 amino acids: CATSRDAGLSRDNEQFF. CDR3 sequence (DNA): TGTGCCACCAGCAGAGACGCCGGATTGTCCCGGGACAATGAGCAGTTCTTC.

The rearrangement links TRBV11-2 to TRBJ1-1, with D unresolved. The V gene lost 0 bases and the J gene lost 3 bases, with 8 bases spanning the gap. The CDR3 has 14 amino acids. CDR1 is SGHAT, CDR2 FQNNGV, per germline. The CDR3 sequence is CASSLDFSDTEAFF. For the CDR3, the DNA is TGTGCCAGCAGCTTAGATTTTAGTGACACTGAAGCTTTCTTT.

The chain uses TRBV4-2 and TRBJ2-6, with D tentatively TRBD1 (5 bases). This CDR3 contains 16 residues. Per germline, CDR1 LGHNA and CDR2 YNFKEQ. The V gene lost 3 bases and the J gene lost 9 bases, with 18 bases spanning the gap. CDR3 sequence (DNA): TGTGCCAGCAGCCACACCCTCCCCAGGGATGTCAACGTCCTGACTTTC. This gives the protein CASSHTLPRDVNVLTF.

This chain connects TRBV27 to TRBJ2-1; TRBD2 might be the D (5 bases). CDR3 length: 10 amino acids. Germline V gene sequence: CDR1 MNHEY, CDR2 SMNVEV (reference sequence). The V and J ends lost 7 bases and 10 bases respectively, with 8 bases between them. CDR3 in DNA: TGTGCCAGCAATTGGGAGGAGCAGTTCTTC. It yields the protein CASNWEEQFF.

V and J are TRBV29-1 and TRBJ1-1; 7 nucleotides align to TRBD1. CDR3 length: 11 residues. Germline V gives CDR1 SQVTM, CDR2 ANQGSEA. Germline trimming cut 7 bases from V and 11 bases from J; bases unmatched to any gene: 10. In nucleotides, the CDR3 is TGCAGCGCAGGGTCGGGACAGACGGCTTTCTTT. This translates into CSAGSGQTAFF.

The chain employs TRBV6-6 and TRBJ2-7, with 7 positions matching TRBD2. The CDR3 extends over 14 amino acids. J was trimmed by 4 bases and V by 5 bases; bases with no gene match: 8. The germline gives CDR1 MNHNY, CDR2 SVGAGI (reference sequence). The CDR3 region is CASSISGELYEQYF. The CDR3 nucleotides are TGTGCCAGCAGTATAAGCGGGGAGTTATACGAGCAGTACTTC.

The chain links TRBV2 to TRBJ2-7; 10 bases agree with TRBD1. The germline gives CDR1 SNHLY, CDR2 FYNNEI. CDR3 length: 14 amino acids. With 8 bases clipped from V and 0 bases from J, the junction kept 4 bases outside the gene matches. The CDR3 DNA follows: TGTGCCAGCCGACAGGGGGCCTCCTCCTACGAGCAGTACTTC. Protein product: CASRQGASSYEQYF.

CDR3 nucleotide sequence: TGCAGTTCCCGGGGGAACTATGGCTACACCTTC. This codes for CSSRGNYGYTF. The chain is built from TRBV29-1 and TRBJ1-2, with a tentative D call TRBD1 (5 bases). The V gene's germline CDR1 is SQVTM and CDR2 ANQGSEA. The CDR3 length is 11 residues.

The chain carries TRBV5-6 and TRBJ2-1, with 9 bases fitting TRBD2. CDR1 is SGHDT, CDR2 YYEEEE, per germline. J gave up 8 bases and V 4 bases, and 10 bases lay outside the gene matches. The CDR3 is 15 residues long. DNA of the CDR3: TGTGCCAGCAGCCCTACTCCTAGCGGGGCGGATGAGCAGTTCTTC. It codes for CASSPTPSGADEQFF.

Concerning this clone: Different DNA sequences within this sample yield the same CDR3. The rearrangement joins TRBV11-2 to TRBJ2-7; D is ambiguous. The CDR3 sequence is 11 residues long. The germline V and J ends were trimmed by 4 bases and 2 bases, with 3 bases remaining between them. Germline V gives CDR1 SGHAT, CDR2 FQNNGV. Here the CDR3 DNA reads TGTGCCAGCAGCTCACCCTACGAGCAGTACTTC. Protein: CASSSPYEQYF. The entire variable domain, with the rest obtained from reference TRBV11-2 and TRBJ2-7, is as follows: EAGVAQSPRYKIIEKRQSVAFWCNPISGHATLYWYQQILGQGPKLLIQFQNNGVVDDSQLPKDRFSAERLKGVDSTLKIQPAKLEDSAVYLCASSSPYEQYFGPGTRLTVT.

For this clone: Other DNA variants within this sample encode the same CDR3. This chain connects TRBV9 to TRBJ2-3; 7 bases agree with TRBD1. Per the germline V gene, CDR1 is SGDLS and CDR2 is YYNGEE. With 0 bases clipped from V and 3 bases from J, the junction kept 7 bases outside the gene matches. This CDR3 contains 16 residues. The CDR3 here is CASSVGSGGRTDTQYF. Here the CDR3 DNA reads TGTGCCAGCAGCGTAGGATCAGGGGGTAGGACAGATACGCAGTATTTT.

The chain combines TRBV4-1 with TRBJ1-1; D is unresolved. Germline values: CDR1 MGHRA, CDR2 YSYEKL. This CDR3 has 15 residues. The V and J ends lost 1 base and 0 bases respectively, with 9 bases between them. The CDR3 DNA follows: TGCGCCAGCAGCCAAGGTGGACTGTTGAACACTGAAGCTTTCTTT. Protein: CASSQGGLLNTEAFF.

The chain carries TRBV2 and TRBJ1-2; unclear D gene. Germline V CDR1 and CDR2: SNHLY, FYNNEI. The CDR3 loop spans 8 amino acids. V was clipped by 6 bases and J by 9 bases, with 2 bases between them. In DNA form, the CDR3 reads TGTGCCAGCAGCAGCTACACCTTC. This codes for CASSSYTF.

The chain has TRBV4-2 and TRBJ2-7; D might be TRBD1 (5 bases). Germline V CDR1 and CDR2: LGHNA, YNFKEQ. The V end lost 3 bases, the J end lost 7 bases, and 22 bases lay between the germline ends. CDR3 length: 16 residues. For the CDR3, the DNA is TGTGCCAGCAGCCAGGCTTACGACAGCCTTCCGCGAGAGCAGTACTTC. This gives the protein CASSQAYDSLPREQYF.